The 14 T cell receptor beta chains given below trace back to one sample, sequenced in a study of blood T cell repertoires in COVID-19. TCRdb's table, derived via immunoSEQ multiplex PCR, lists solely in-frame clones and lacks some. The sample records about 120,000 clones, under 85% being singletons. The sample comprised peripheral blood. The receptors come from a man between 60 and 70 years old with acute or convalescent COVID-19.

The chain links TRBV5-1 to TRBJ2-7, with 9 nucleotides matching TRBD1. The V gene end was trimmed by 4 bases and the J gene end by 2 bases; junction bases not matched to a gene: 7. Germline loops: CDR1 SGHRS, CDR2 YFSETQ. This CDR3 spans 15 amino acids. The CDR3 is CASSRTGDWAYEQYF. CDR3 coding DNA: TGCGCCAGCAGCAGGACAGGGGATTGGGCCTACGAGCAGTACTTC.

The genes are TRBV5-4 and TRBJ1-1, with a possible D match to TRBD1 (6 bases). V lost 0 bases and J lost 2, with 8 bases in between. The CDR3 runs 14 residues. Germline V lookup: CDR1 SGHNT, CDR2 YYREEE (reference sequence). CDR3: CASSLEQGNTEAFF. CDR3 bases: TGTGCCAGCAGCTTGGAACAGGGAAACACTGAAGCTTTCTTT.

The V call is TRBV9, the J call TRBJ1-5; TRBD1 might be the D (5 bases). There are 13 residues in the CDR3. Germline V lookup: CDR1 SGDLS, CDR2 YYNGEE. Trimming pared 6 bases from V and 12 bases from J, leaving 19 bases between. This chain's CDR3 is CASTQKTGVGQHF. Written as DNA, the CDR3 is TGTGCCAGCACACAGAAAACGGGGGTAGGCCAGCATTTT.

The chain joins TRBV7-3 to TRBJ2-1; 8 positions agree with TRBD2. The CDR3 runs to 15 residues. Germline V lookup: CDR1 SGHTA, CDR2 FQGTGA. Trimming at V came to 2 bases and at J to 9 bases, leaving 9 bases not matched to a gene. The chain's CDR3 is CASSLFGAGVGEQFF. The CDR3, as DNA: TGTGCCAGCAGCTTATTCGGAGCGGGAGTCGGTGAGCAGTTCTTC.

The chain recombines TRBV5-1 with TRBJ2-6; D gene uncertain. Germline V lookup: CDR1 SGHRS, CDR2 YFSETQ. Deletions cut 6 bases from V and 4 bases from J, with 14 bases between. The CDR3 runs to 15 residues. CDR3 region: CASNTGSGGANVLTF. The CDR3 DNA reads as TGCGCCAGCAACACCGGGTCTGGCGGGGCCAACGTCCTGACTTTC.

The chain couples TRBV4-1 to TRBJ1-2; maybe TRBD1 (6 bases). Between the trimmed V and J ends, which lost 4 bases and 8 bases, there was a span of 20 bases. The CDR3 has 15 amino acids. Germline CDR1 reads MGHRA; CDR2 reads YSYEKL. The CDR3 loop is CASSPPGQELGGYTF. CDR3 DNA sequence: TGCGCCAGCAGCCCGCCGGGACAAGAGCTGGGGGGCTACACCTTC.

This clone was seen a few times. The V call is TRBV11-1, the J call TRBJ1-5; tentatively, D is TRBD1 (6 bases). V was clipped by 1 base and J by 4 bases, with 11 bases between them. This CDR3 contains 15 residues. From germline, CDR1 is SGHAT and CDR2 FQDESV (reference sequence). The CDR3: CASSLGPGDNQPQHF. The CDR3 DNA reads TGTGCCAGCAGCTTAGGGCCAGGGGATAATCAGCCCCAGCATTTT.

The CDR3 DNA is TGTGCCACCAGCAGAGTTGGGCTAGCGGGAATTTATGAGCAGTTCTTC. Translation gives CATSRVGLAGIYEQFF. The V and J genes are TRBV15 and TRBJ2-1, with TRBD2 matching over 9 bases. V lost 1 base and J lost 8; bases outside the gene matches: 9. The CDR3 totals 16 residues. CDR1 is LNHNV, CDR2 YYDKDF, per germline (reference sequence).

This clone was seen only once. V and J are TRBV10-2 and TRBJ2-1, with 7 nucleotides matching TRBD2. This CDR3 spans 12 amino acids. V was clipped by 4 bases and J by 10 bases; unmatched bases: 4. Germline assignment: CDR1 WSHSY and CDR2 SAAADI. The CDR3 here is CASSALGGEQFF. DNA of the CDR3: TGCGCCAGCAGTGCCCTCGGGGGGGAGCAGTTCTTC.

The chain employs TRBV9 and TRBJ1-5, with D unclear. CDR1 and CDR2 (germline): SGDLS, YYNGEE. The CDR3 runs to 15 residues. The V and J ends lost 0 bases and 5 bases respectively, with 12 bases between them. The CDR3 region has the DNA TGTGCCAGCAGCGTAGATGCGAATTCGCATCAGCCCCAGCATTTT. This encodes CASSVDANSHQPQHF.

CDR3 region: CASSLGTSGRAALYF. The DNA of the CDR3 is TGTGCCAGCAGTTTAGGGACTAGCGGGAGGGCCGCCTTGTACTTC. The V gene is TRBV28, the J gene TRBJ2-7; 16 nucleotides line up with TRBD2. The J segment lost 12 bases and the V segment lost 2 bases, leaving 7 bases of the junction unmatched. Germline V gives CDR1 MDHEN, CDR2 SYDVKM. The CDR3 runs to 15 residues.

The chain has TRBV5-4 and TRBJ2-1, with D possibly TRBD2 on 7 matching bases. Germline CDR1 and CDR2: SGHNT and YYREEE (reference sequence). V lost 3 bases and J lost 8, with 18 bases in between. This CDR3 comprises 15 residues. The CDR3 DNA reads TGTGCCAGCAGCTGGTTGGGGGGGCGAAATGATGAGCAGTTCTTC. As protein: CASSWLGGRNDEQFF.

The CDR3 region has the DNA TGTGCCAGCACGCAGGGTCTTGGGGCCAACGTCCTGACTTTC. Translating it yields CASTQGLGANVLTF. The chain is built from TRBV27 and TRBJ2-6; D is possibly TRBD1 (5 bases). The CDR3 is 14 residues long. The V end lost 7 bases, the J end lost 3 bases, and 10 bases lay between the germline ends. Germline CDR1 is MNHEY and CDR2 is SMNVEV (reference sequence).

Only a few counts were recorded for this clone. The chain recombines TRBV6-5 with TRBJ1-2; D unclear. V dropped 6 bases and J dropped 3 bases, with 11 bases sitting between them. The CDR3 runs to 13 residues. The V gene's germline CDR1 is MNHEY and CDR2 SVGAGI. The CDR3 nucleotides are TGTGCCAGCAGGACACCCGGGGACTATGGCTACACCTTC. Translated: CASRTPGDYGYTF.